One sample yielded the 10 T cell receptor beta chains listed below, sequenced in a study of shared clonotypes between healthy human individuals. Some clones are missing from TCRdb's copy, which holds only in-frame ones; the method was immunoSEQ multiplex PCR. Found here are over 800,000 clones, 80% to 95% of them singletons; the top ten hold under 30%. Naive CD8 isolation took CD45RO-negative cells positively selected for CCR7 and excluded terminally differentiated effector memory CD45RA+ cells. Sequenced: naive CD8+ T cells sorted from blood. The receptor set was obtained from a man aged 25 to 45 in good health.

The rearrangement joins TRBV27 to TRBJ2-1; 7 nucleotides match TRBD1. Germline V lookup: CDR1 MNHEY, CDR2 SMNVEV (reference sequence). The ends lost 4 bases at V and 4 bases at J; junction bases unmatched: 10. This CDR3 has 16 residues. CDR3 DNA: TGTGCCAGCAGTTCCTATAGAACGGGACAGTACAATGAGCAGTTCTTC. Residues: CASSSYRTGQYNEQFF.

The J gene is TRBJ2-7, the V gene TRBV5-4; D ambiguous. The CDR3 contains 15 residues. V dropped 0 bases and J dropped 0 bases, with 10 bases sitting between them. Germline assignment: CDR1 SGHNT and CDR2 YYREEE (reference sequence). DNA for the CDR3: TGTGCCAGCAGCTTGGAGGGTAAGAGCTCCTACGAGCAGTACTTC. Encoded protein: CASSLEGKSSYEQYF.

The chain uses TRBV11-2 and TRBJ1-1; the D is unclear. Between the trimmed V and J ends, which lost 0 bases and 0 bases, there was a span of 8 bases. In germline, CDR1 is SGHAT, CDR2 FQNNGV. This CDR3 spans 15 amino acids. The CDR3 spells CASSLEANLNTEAFF. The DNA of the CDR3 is TGTGCCAGCAGCTTAGAGGCGAATTTGAACACTGAAGCTTTCTTT.

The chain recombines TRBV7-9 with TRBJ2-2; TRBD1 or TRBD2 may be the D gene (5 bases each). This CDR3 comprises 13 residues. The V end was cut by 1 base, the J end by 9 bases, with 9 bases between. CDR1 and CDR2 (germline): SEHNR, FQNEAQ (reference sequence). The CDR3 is CASSLDGTRELFF. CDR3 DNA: TGTGCCAGCAGCTTAGATGGGACCCGGGAGCTGTTTTTT. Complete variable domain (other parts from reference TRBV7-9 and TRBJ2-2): DTGVSQNPRHKITKRGQNVTFRCDPISEHNRLYWYRQTLGQGPEFLTYFQNEAQLEKSRLLSDRFSAERPKGSFSTLEIQRTEQGDSAMYLCASSLDGTRELFFGEGSRLTVL.

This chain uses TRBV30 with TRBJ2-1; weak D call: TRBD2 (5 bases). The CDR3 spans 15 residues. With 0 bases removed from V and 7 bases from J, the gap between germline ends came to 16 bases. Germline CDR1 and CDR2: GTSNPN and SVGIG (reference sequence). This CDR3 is CAWSVTVARENEQFF. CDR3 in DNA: TGTGCCTGGAGTGTAACGGTGGCGAGGGAGAATGAGCAGTTCTTC.

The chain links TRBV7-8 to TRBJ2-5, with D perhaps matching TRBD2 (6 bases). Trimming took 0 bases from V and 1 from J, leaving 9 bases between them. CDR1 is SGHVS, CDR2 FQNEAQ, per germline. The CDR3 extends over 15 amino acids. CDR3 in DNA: TGTGCCAGCAGCTTAGCCGGGGGATTCCAAGAGACCCAGTACTTC. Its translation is CASSLAGGFQETQYF.

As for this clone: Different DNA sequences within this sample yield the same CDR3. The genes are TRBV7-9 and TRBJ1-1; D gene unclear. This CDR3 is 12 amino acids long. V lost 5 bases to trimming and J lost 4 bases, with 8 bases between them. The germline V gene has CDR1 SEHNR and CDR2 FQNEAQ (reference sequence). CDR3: CASSVSGTEAFF. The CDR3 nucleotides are TGTGCCAGCAGCGTTTCAGGCACTGAAGCTTTCTTT.

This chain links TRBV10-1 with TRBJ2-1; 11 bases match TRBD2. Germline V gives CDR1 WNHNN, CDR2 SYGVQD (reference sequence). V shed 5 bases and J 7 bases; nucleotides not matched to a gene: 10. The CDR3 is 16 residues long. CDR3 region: CASSLGSSGRLNEQFF. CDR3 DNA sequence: TGCGCCAGCAGTCTTGGATCTAGCGGGAGGTTAAATGAGCAGTTCTTC.

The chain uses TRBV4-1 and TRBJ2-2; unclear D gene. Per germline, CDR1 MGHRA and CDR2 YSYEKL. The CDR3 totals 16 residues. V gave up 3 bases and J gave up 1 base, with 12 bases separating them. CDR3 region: CASSHPVTQNTGELFF. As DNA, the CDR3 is TGCGCCAGCAGCCACCCGGTGACACAGAACACCGGGGAGCTGTTTTTT.

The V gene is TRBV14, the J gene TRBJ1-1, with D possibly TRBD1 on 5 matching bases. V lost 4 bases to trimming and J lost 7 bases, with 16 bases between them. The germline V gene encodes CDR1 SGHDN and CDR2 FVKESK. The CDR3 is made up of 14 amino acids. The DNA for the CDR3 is TGTGCCAGCAGCCGCTTCCGGGGGGAATATGAAGCTTTCTTT. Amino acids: CASSRFRGEYEAFF. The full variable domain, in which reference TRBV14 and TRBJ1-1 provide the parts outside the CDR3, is EAGVTQFPSHSVIEKGQTVTLRCDPISGHDNLYWYRRVMGKEIKFLLHFVKESKQDESGMPNNRFLAERTGGTYSTLKVQPAELEDSGVYFCASSRFRGEYEAFFGQGTRLTVV.